Here is one T cell receptor beta chain with its context. In germline, CDR1 is MGHRA, CDR2 YSYEKL. The CDR3 runs to 16 residues. Trimming shortened V by 4 bases and J by 1 base, and 16 bases separated the two germline ends. The sample originates from a study of blood T cell repertoires in COVID-19. About the study: Acute-phase and convalescent COVID-19 samples originated in the United States, Italy and Spain.

Sequencing used immunoSEQ multiplex PCR; TCRdb keeps in-frame clones, though not all of them. The data show approximately 480,000 clones, roughly 87% seen once. The V and J genes are TRBV4-1 and TRBJ2-5, with D hard to call. The sequence came from a woman in her late teens or twenties who had recovered from COVID-19. Material for sequencing was PBMCs or T cells enriched from blood (not recorded which). CDR3 in DNA: TGCGCCAGCAGCCTTCATGATCGCACATCCCAAGAGACCCAGTACTTC. Translation: CASSLHDRTSQETQYF.